This T cell receptor (delta chain) was observed in a study of gamma-delta T cells after stem cell transplantation. TCRdb reprocessed the RT-PCR reads using CATT. The sample consists of some 13,000 delta-chain clones, roughly a third of them appearing once. The V gene's germline CDR1 is TSWWSYY and CDR2 QGS. V was trimmed by 0 bases and J by 0 bases, leaving 20 bases between them. This CDR3 is 19 amino acids long. This clone came up a few times. The sequencing sample was made of gamma-delta T cells. This clonotype was obtained from a human donor. It is not recorded whose cells these are; they may come from a transplant donor. The chain recombines TRDV1 with TRDJ1; the D is unclear. The CDR3: CALGELPRRVSPYTDKLIF. For the CDR3, the DNA is TGTGCTCTTGGGGAACTCCCTCGACGGGTCTCGCCGTACACCGATAAACTCATCTTT.